Included here is one T cell receptor delta chain sequence, with context. TCRdb's listed protein matches a much larger clone and diverges from this DNA's translation at residue 14, likely through a read error; the protein shown comes from the DNA. These data originate in a study of gamma-delta T cells after stem cell transplantation. TCRdb reanalysed the RT-PCR reads with CATT. This table holds more than 2,500 delta-chain clones, around 5% found once. This receptor was taken from a human donor. It is not recorded whose cells these are; they may come from a transplant donor. The sample consisted of gamma-delta T cells.

The CDR3: CACDTGSLHPGDTPHKLIF. The CDR3 nucleotides read TGTGCCTGTGACACCGGTTCCCTTCACCCGGGGGATACTCCGCATAAACTCATCTTT. The chain uses TRDV2 and TRDJ1, with 9 nucleotides matching TRDD3. V lost 0 bases and J lost 6; bases outside the gene matches: 19. Germline V gives CDR1 GEAIGNYY, CDR2 EKD. This CDR3 is built from 19 residues.